This T cell receptor beta chain was sequenced for a study of T cell clonotyping in hematopoietic cell transplantation. The time point is: recipient sample about 28 days before transplant, after cytoreduction. Profiled with immunoSEQ multiplex PCR; TCRdb holds only in-frame clones, not every one. The data show around 5,000 clones, 32% seen once. There are 13 residues in the CDR3. Losses at the gene ends were 4 bases for V and 2 bases for J; bases not matched to a gene: 2. Germline CDR1 is SGHDT and CDR2 is YYEEEE. The receptor comes from a man between 45 and 60 years old with myelofibrosis. Some clones in this sample may be carry-over from other donors' samples. Material: peripheral blood mononuclear cells, obtained before stem cell transplant. The chain couples TRBV5-6 to TRBJ1-2; 7 nucleotides agree with TRBD1. The CDR3 DNA reads TGTGCCAGCAGCCCGGGACAGAACTATGGCTACACCTTC. Amino acids: CASSPGQNYGYTF.